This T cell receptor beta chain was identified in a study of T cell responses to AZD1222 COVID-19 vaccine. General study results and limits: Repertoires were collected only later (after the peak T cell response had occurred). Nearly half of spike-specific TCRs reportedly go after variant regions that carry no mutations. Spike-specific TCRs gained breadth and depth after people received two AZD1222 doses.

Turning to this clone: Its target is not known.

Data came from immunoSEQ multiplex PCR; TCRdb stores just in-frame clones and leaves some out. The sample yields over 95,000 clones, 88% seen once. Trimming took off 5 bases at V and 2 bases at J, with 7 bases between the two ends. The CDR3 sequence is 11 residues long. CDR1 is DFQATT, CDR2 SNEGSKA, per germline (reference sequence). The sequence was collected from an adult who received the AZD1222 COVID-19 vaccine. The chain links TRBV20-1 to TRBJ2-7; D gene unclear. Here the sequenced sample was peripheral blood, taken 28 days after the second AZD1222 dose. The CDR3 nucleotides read TGCAGTGCTCTCATAGCCTACGAGCAGTACTTC. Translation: CSALIAYEQYF.